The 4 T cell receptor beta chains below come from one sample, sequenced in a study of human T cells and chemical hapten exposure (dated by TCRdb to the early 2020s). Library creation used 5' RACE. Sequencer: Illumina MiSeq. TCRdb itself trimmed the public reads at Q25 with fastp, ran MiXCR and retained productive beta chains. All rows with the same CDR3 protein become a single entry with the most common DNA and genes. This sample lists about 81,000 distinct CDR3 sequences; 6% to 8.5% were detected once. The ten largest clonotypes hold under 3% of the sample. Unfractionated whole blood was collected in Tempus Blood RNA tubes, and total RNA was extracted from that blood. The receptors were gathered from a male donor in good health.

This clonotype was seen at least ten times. The CDR3 sequence is CASSGGDSTDTQYF. The CDR3 coding sequence is TGTGCCAGCAGCGGCGGGGACAGCACAGATACGCAGTATTTT. The rearrangement links TRBV7-2 to TRBJ2-3; D possibly corresponds to TRBD2 (6 bases). From germline, CDR1 is SGHTA and CDR2 FQGNSA. This CDR3 has 14 amino acids. Trimming removed 5 bases from V and 0 bases from J, with 9 bases in between.

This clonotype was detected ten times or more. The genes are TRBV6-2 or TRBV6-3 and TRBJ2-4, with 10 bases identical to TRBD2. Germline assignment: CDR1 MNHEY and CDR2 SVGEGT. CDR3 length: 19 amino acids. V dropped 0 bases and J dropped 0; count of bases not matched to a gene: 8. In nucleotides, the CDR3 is TGTGCCAGCAGTTACTCGACTAGCGGGCCTGAAATAGCCAAAAACATTCAGTACTTC. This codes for CASSYSTSGPEIAKNIQYF.

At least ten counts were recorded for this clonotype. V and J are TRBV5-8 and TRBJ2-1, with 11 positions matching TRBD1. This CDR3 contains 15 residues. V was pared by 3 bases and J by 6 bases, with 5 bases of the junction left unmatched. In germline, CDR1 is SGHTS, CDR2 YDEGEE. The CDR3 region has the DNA TGTGCCAGCAGCTCCGGGACAGGGGGTCTCAATGAGCAGTTCTTC. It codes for CASSSGTGGLNEQFF.

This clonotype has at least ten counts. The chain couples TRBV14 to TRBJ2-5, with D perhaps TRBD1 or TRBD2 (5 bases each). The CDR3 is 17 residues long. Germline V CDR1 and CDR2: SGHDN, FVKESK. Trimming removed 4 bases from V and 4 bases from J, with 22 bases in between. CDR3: CASSPQRDLRLGETQYF. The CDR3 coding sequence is TGTGCCAGCAGCCCTCAGAGGGACCTTAGACTCGGAGAGACCCAGTACTTC. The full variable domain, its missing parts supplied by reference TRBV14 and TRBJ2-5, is EAGVTQFPSHSVIEKGQTVTLRCDPISGHDNLYWYRRVMGKEIKFLLHFVKESKQDESGMPNNRFLAERTGGTYSTLKVQPAELEDSGVYFCASSPQRDLRLGETQYFGPGTRLLVL.